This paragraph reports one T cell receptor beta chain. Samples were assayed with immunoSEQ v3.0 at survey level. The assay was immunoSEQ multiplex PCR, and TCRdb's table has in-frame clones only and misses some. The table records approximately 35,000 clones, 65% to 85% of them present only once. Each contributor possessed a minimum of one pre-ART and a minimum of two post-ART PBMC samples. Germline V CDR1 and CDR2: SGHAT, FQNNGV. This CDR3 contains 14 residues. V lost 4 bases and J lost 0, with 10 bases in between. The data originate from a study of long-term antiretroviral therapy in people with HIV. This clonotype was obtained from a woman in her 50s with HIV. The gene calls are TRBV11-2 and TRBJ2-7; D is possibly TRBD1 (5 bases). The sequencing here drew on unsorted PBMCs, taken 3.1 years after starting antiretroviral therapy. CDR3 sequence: CASSSVTDSYEQYF. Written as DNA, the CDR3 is TGTGCCAGCAGCTCCGTGACAGACTCCTACGAGCAGTACTTC.